This T cell receptor (beta chain) was profiled in a study of OX40 agonist ivuxolimab in advanced cancers. Study-level background: Dose-escalation patients had hepatocellular carcinoma, melanoma, renal cell or head and neck cancer. Three patients, one with hepatocellular carcinoma and two with cutaneous melanoma, responded partially.

Trimming cost V 0 bases and J 5 bases, with 7 bases left between them. The CDR3 contains 12 residues. Germline V gene sequence: CDR1 SQVTM, CDR2 ANQGSEA. The table came from immunoSEQ multiplex PCR; TCRdb's copy has only in-frame clones and leaves some out. The sample holds approximately 74,000 clones, around 93% seen once. This clone was seen once. Its antigen is unknown. Patients who had autoimmune disease history or got systemic immunosuppression were left out. Study results and limitations: At 0.1 to 3.0 mg/kg, CD4+ and CD8+ blood T cells expanded clonally by week 6.

The sequence was obtained from an adult with an advanced solid tumor such as melanoma, head and neck, liver or kidney cancer. The sequences come from CD4+ or CD8+ T cells sorted from blood, collected in a trial of the OX40 agonist ivuxolimab. The chain is built from TRBV29-1 and TRBJ1-2; no firm D call. The CDR3 coding sequence is TGCAGCGTTGAAGATTCCTGGTATGGCTACACCTTC. This translates into CSVEDSWYGYTF.